This is a list of T cell receptor beta chains from one sample in a study of cytomegalovirus exposure and HLA in healthy donors. Sequencing was performed with immunoSEQ multiplex PCR; in TCRdb, only in-frame clones are kept and a portion is missing. Among about 130,000 clones, about 90% were seen once, and the ten largest hold about 3%. Sequenced sample: PBMCs. The receptors derive from a man aged 30-40 years in good health and CMV-seronegative. CDR3s include the opening cysteine and the closing phenylalanine or tryptophan. D genes are given only for firm matches. Clone size is stated in some rows and not others, as once, few, many or a class when expanded.

D gene: .; clone size: .; V gene: TRBV7-9; J gene: TRBJ1-4; CDR3 length: 11; CDR3 DNA: TGTGCCAGCAGCCAAACAGAAAAACTGTTTTTT; CDR3 protein: CASSQTEKLFF
D gene: .; clone size: .; V gene: TRBV4-3; J gene: TRBJ1-6; CDR3 length: 12; CDR3 DNA: TGCGCCAGCAGCCAATCCTCGGGGCCCCTCCACTTT; CDR3 protein: CASSQSSGPLHF
D gene: .; clone size: .; V gene: TRBV6-1; J gene: TRBJ2-7; CDR3 length: 14; CDR3 DNA: TGTGCCAGCAGAGCCGCGGGACAGCTACGAGGGCAGTACTTC; CDR3 protein: CASRAAGQLRGQYF
D gene: .; clone size: .; V gene: TRBV5-1; J gene: TRBJ2-2; CDR3 length: 14; CDR3 DNA: TGCGCCAGCAGTCAGTATTCTAACACCGGGGAGCTGTTTTTT; CDR3 protein: CASSQYSNTGELFF
D gene: .; clone size: .; V gene: TRBV7-9; J gene: TRBJ2-7; CDR3 length: 13; CDR3 DNA: TGTGCCAGCAACCAGGGGAGAAACTACGAGCAGTACTTC; CDR3 protein: CASNQGRNYEQYF
D gene: TRBD2; clone size: .; V gene: TRBV28; J gene: TRBJ2-1; CDR3 length: 15; CDR3 DNA: TGTGCCAGCAGTATGACTAGCGGGGGACTCAATGAGCAGTTCTTC; CDR3 protein: CASSMTSGGLNEQFF
D gene: TRBD1; clone size: .; V gene: TRBV19; J gene: TRBJ1-3; CDR3 length: 14; CDR3 DNA: TGTGCCAGTACCCCGACAGGGGCTGGAAACACCATATATTTT; CDR3 protein: CASTPTGAGNTIYF
D gene: .; clone size: .; V gene: TRBV5-1; J gene: TRBJ1-1; CDR3 length: 14; CDR3 DNA: TGCGCCAGCAGCCCTCCGGGGATGAACACTGAAGCTTTCTTT; CDR3 protein: CASSPPGMNTEAFF
D gene: .; clone size: once; V gene: TRBV5-1; J gene: TRBJ1-4; CDR3 length: 16; CDR3 DNA: TGCGCCAGCAGCTCCTCCCGGACAACAACTAATGAAAAACTGTTTTTT; CDR3 protein: CASSSSRTTTNEKLFF
D gene: TRBD2; clone size: .; V gene: TRBV11-3; J gene: TRBJ2-7; CDR3 length: 13; CDR3 DNA: TGTGCCAGCAGCAGAGGACTAGCTCGCGAGCAGTACTTC; CDR3 protein: CASSRGLAREQYF
D gene: .; clone size: few; V gene: TRBV19; J gene: TRBJ1-1; CDR3 length: 14; CDR3 DNA: TGTGCCAGTAGTACCTGGGAGGGAGACACTGAAGCTTTCTTT; CDR3 protein: CASSTWEGDTEAFF
D gene: TRBD1; clone size: once; V gene: TRBV5-1; J gene: TRBJ1-2; CDR3 length: 18; CDR3 DNA: TGCGCCAGCAGCCTAACGGGTCTCCGGGACAGAATTAACTATGGCTACACCTTC; CDR3 protein: CASSLTGLRDRINYGYTF
D gene: TRBD1; clone size: .; V gene: TRBV19; J gene: TRBJ1-4; CDR3 length: 15; CDR3 DNA: TGTGCCAGTAGCCCGGGGACAGTGTATAATGAAAAACTGTTTTTT; CDR3 protein: CASSPGTVYNEKLFF
D gene: TRBD1; clone size: .; V gene: TRBV19; J gene: TRBJ2-5; CDR3 length: 14; CDR3 DNA: TGTGCCAGTAGTGTCCGGGACAGACAAGAGACCCAGTACTTC; CDR3 protein: CASSVRDRQETQYF
D gene: .; clone size: .; V gene: TRBV19; J gene: TRBJ1-4; CDR3 length: 14; CDR3 DNA: TGTGCCAGTAGTATAGCCGAGGGAAGGGAAAAACTGTTTTTT; CDR3 protein: CASSIAEGREKLFF
D gene: TRBD1; clone size: .; V gene: TRBV9; J gene: TRBJ1-2; CDR3 length: 15; CDR3 DNA: TGTGCCAGCAGCCCTCGGACAGGGGGCAACTATGGCTACACCTTC; CDR3 protein: CASSPRTGGNYGYTF
D gene: TRBD1; clone size: .; V gene: TRBV10-3; J gene: TRBJ1-2; CDR3 length: 14; CDR3 DNA: TGTGCCATCAGTGAACCGGGACAGGGACCTGGCTACACCTTC; CDR3 protein: CAISEPGQGPGYTF
D gene: .; clone size: .; V gene: TRBV7-9; J gene: TRBJ2-5; CDR3 length: 13; CDR3 DNA: TGTGCCAGCAGCTTAGCGCGTCTTGAGACCCAGTACTTC; CDR3 protein: CASSLARLETQYF
D gene: .; clone size: few; V gene: TRBV6-5; J gene: TRBJ1-5; CDR3 length: 15; CDR3 DNA: TGTGCCAGCCGCCCCTGGGGAGAGGGCAATCAGCCCCAGCATTTT; CDR3 protein: CASRPWGEGNQPQHF
D gene: TRBD1; clone size: .; V gene: TRBV7-2; J gene: TRBJ1-6; CDR3 length: 17; CDR3 DNA: TGTGCCAGCAGCGACCGGACAGGGGAGGGTTATAATTCACCCCTCCACTTT; CDR3 protein: CASSDRTGEGYNSPLHF
D gene: .; clone size: .; V gene: TRBV7-9; J gene: TRBJ1-4; CDR3 length: 15; CDR3 DNA: TGTGCCAGCAGCTTAAGGGAGGGCCGGAATGAAAAACTGTTTTTT; CDR3 protein: CASSLREGRNEKLFF
D gene: TRBD1; clone size: .; V gene: TRBV6-1; J gene: TRBJ2-1; CDR3 length: 15; CDR3 DNA: TGTGCCAGCAGTGGGCGGACAGGGGGTCAGGATGAGCAGTTCTTC; CDR3 protein: CASSGRTGGQDEQFF
D gene: TRBD1; clone size: once; V gene: TRBV11-3; J gene: TRBJ2-2; CDR3 length: 19; CDR3 DNA: TGTGCCAGCAGCTCCTCGAGGACAGGGGTTAAGAAGAACACCGGGGAGCTGTTTTTT; CDR3 protein: CASSSSRTGVKKNTGELFF
D gene: TRBD1; clone size: few; V gene: TRBV11-2; J gene: TRBJ2-3; CDR3 length: 11; CDR3 DNA: TGTGCCGCCCGGGACAGGGGTACGCAGTATTTT; CDR3 protein: CAARDRGTQYF
D gene: .; clone size: few; V gene: TRBV11-2; J gene: TRBJ1-1; CDR3 length: 15; CDR3 DNA: TGTGCCAGCAGCTTAGTGGACGGGATGAACACTGAAGCTTTCTTT; CDR3 protein: CASSLVDGMNTEAFF
D gene: TRBD1; clone size: .; V gene: TRBV7-2; J gene: TRBJ1-6; CDR3 length: 15; CDR3 DNA: TGTGCCAGCAACTACCGGGACAGGGAAAGTTCACCCCTCCACTTT; CDR3 protein: CASNYRDRESSPLHF